The present T cell receptor (beta chain) was sequenced within a study of CD8+ T cells in alopecia areata. Looking at the study overall: Female approximately 7-10-week-old C3H/HeJ recipients received skin from 6-12-month-old C3H/HeJ graft donors with spontaneous alopecia.

Regarding this clone: Antigen specificity is unknown. Each gene name is a mouse one.

Whole-study results and caveats: Scalp samples also yield sequences from resident alphabeta T cells of normal skin. Clonality exceeded that of normal scalp in lesional scalp, most notably in alopecia totalis/universalis.

RNA, once extracted, was reverse transcribed into cDNA for use as the sequencing template. TCRdb's copy holds only in-frame clones and misses some; the assay was immunoSEQ multiplex PCR. The table records around 110,000 clones without singletons, the ten largest covering roughly a fifth. This TCR was recovered from a C3H/HeJ mouse with alopecia areata. The strain's MHC: H2-k. Sequenced input: lesional skin.

The sequenced CDR3 bases are TGCACCTGCAGTGCAGATCTCGGCTGGTCGGAC. Translation: CTCSADLGWSD. The whole CDR3 protein reads CTCSADLGWSDTQYF. This sequence joins TRBV1 and TRBJ2-5; D unclear. The read finishes 4 residues shy of the CDR3 end, and the germline J gene is used to complete it. The CDR3 has 15 residues. CDR1 is NSQYPW and CDR2 is LRSPGD in the germline V gene (reference sequence). The entire variable domain, with the rest obtained from reference TRBV1 and TRBJ2-5, is as follows: VTLLEQNPRWRLVPRGQAVNLRCILKNSQYPWMSWYQQDLQKQLQWLFTLRSPGDKEVKSLPGADYLATRVTDTELRLQVANMSQGRTLYCTCSADLGWSDTQYFGPGTRLLVL.